This T cell receptor (beta chain) was sequenced for a study of shared T cell receptors in the human thymus. CDR3 length: 14 residues. V lost 1 base and J lost 4, with 10 bases in between. Germline lookup yields CDR1 PRHDT and CDR2 FYEKMQ (reference sequence). Using immunoSEQ multiplex PCR, the repertoire was profiled, and TCRdb retains in-frame clones only, with some absent. The table has roughly 660,000 clones, 85% to 90% seen once; the top ten hold around 0.0099%. Another study also made use of these data, one on human thymus T cells.

The chain uses TRBV13 and TRBJ1-1; D uncertain. This clonotype was obtained from a boy less than two years old with a congenital heart defect. The sequencing input was thymocytes. The CDR3 DNA reads TGTGCCAGCAGCTTAGAACGGGGATCCACTGAAGCTTTCTTT. The encoded protein is CASSLERGSTEAFF.